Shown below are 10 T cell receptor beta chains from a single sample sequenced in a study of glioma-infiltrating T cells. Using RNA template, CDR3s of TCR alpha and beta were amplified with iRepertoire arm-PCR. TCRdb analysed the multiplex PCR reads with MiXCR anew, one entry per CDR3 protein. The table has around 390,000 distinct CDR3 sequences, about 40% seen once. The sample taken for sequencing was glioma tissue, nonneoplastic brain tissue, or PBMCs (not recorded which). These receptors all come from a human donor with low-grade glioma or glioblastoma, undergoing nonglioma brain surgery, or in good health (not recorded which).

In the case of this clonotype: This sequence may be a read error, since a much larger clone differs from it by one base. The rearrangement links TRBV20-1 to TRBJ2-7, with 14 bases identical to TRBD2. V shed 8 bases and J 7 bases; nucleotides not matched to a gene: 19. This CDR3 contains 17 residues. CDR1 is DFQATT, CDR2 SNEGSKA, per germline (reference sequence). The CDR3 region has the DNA TGCAGTACAGGGGGACTAGCGGGAGCCGGGATCTACAATGAGCAGTACTTC. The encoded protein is CSTGGLAGAGIYNEQYF.

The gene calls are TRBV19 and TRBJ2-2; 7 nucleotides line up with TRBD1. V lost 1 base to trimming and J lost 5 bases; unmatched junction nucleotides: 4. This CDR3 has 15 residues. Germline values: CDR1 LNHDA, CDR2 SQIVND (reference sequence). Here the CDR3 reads CASSIGTGTTGELFF. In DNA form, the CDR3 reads TGTGCCAGTAGTATAGGGACAGGCACGACCGGGGAGCTGTTTTTT.

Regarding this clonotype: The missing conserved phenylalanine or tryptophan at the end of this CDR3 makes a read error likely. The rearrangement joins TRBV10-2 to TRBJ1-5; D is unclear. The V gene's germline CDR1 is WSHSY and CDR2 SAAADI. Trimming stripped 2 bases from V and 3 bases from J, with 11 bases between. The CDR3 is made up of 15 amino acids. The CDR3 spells CASSEMMGNNQPQHL. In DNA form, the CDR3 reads TGCGCCAGCAGTGAGATGATGGGCAACAATCAGCCCCAGCATCTT.

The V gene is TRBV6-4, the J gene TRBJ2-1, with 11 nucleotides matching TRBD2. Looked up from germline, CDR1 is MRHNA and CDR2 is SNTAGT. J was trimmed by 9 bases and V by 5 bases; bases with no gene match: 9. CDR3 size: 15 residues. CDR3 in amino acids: CASSRLAGTLGEQFF. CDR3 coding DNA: TGTGCCAGCAGTCGACTAGCGGGGACCCTCGGTGAGCAGTTCTTC.

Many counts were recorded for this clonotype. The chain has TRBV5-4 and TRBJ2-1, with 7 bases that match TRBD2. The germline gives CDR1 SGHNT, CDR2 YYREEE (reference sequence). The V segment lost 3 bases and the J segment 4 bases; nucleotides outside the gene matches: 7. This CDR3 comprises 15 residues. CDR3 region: CASSWGREGYNEQFF. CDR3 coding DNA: TGTGCCAGCAGCTGGGGCAGGGAGGGATACAATGAGCAGTTCTTC.

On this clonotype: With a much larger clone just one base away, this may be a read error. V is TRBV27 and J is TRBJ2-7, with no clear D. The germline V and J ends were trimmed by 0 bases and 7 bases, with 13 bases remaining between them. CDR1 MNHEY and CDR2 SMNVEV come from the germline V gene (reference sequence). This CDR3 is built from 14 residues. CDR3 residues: CASSLSGSYNEQYF. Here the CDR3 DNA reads TGTGCCAGCAGTTTATCGGGCTCCTACAATGAGCAGTACTTC.

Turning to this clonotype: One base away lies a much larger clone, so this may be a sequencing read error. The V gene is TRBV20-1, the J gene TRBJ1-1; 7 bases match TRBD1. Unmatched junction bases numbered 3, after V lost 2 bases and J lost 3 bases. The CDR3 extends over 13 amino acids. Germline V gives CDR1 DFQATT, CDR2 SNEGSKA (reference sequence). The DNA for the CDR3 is TGCAGTGCTAGAAAGACAGGGTACACTGAAGCTTTCTTT. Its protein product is CSARKTGYTEAFF.

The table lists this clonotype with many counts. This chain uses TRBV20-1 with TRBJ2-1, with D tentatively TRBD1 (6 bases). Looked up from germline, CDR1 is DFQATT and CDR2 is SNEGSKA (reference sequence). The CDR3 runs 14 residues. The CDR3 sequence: CSTNRASSYNEQFF. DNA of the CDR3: TGCAGCACGAACAGGGCTAGTTCCTACAATGAGCAGTTCTTC.

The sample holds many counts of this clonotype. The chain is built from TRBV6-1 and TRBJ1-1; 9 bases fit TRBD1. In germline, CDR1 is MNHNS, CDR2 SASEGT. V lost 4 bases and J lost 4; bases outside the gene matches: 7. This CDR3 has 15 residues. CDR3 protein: CASSVWDRVSTEAFF. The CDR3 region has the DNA TGTGCCAGCAGTGTTTGGGACAGGGTAAGCACTGAAGCTTTCTTT.

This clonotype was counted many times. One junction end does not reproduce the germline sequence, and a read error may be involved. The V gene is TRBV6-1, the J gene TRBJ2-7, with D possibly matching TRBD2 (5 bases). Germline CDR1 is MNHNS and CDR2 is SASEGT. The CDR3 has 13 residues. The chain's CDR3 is CASSQGGSFEQYF. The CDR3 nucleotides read TGTGCCAGCAGCCAAGGAGGATCCTTCGAGCAGTACTTC.